The 11 T cell receptor beta chains in this list originate from one sample, sequenced in a study of early stage breast cancer tumors. TCRdb's table, derived via immunoSEQ multiplex PCR, lists solely in-frame clones and lacks some. The sample has roughly 30,000 clones, around 67% seen once; the top ten hold about 4.5%. Sample: blood. Source of these receptors: a person between 35 and 49 years old with breast cancer.

The CDR3 DNA sequence: TGTGCCAGCAGACTTTCTTGGGGGGGGGAGACCCAGTACTTC. It encodes CASRLSWGGETQYF. The rearrangement links TRBV27 to TRBJ2-5; 7 bases agree with TRBD2. V lost 6 bases, J lost 5 bases, and 9 bases stayed unmatched. The CDR3 length is 14 residues. The germline gives CDR1 MNHEY, CDR2 SMNVEV (reference sequence).

The chain joins TRBV30 to TRBJ1-2, with TRBD1 identical over 7 bases. V gave up 0 bases and J gave up 4 bases; unmatched junction bases: 8. The CDR3 runs 15 residues. Germline V gene sequence: CDR1 GTSNPN, CDR2 SVGIG (reference sequence). CDR3 sequence: CAWSVSRTGSYGYTF. CDR3 in DNA: TGTGCCTGGAGTGTATCCCGGACAGGCAGCTATGGCTACACCTTC.

The V call is TRBV6-1, the J call TRBJ2-6, with D maybe TRBD1 (6 bases). The CDR3 covers 15 residues. Trimming pared 1 base from V and 2 bases from J, leaving 6 bases between. CDR1 and CDR2 (germline): MNHNS, SASEGT. DNA of the CDR3: TGTGCCAGCAGTGAAGAGGGGGCTGGGGCCAACGTCCTGACTTTC. It codes for CASSEEGAGANVLTF.

The chain recombines TRBV19 with TRBJ1-4, with TRBD1 matching 8 bases. The length of the CDR3 is 14 residues. Germline V lookup: CDR1 LNHDA, CDR2 SQIVND (reference sequence). With V trimmed by 5 bases and J by 6 bases, 5 bases remained unmatched. The CDR3 sequence: CASSADRVDEKLFF. The DNA for the CDR3 is TGTGCCAGTAGTGCGGACAGGGTTGATGAAAAACTGTTTTTT.

By share, this clone ranks as medium-sized (0.01 to 0.1%). The chain employs TRBV4-2 and TRBJ2-7; TRBD2 matches 10 bases. CDR3 size: 15 residues. Per germline, CDR1 LGHNA and CDR2 YNFKEQ. V dropped 1 base and J dropped 4; count of bases not matched to a gene: 4. The CDR3 nucleotides read TGTGCCAGCAGCCAAGCCGGGACTAGCGTATACGAGCAGTACTTC. Amino acid sequence: CASSQAGTSVYEQYF.

The rearrangement joins TRBV27 to TRBJ2-7; 10 bases line up with TRBD2. CDR3 length: 15 residues. The junction had 5 bases not matched to a gene; V was cut back by 6 bases and J by 0 bases. CDR1 and CDR2 (germline): MNHEY, SMNVEV (reference sequence). CDR3 in amino acids: CASRTGTSVSYEQYF. The CDR3 DNA sequence: TGTGCCAGCAGGACCGGGACTAGCGTCTCCTACGAGCAGTACTTC.

The chain is built from TRBV5-1 and TRBJ2-7; TRBD2 might be the D (5 bases). This CDR3 has 15 residues. Per germline, CDR1 SGHRS and CDR2 YFSETQ. The V gene lost 0 bases and the J gene lost 0 bases, with 10 bases spanning the gap. This CDR3 reads CASSLGNSVSYEQYF. CDR3 DNA sequence: TGCGCCAGCAGCTTGGGCAATAGCGTCTCCTACGAGCAGTACTTC. The whole variable domain, remainder taken from reference TRBV5-1 and TRBJ2-7, is KAGVTQTPRYLIKTRGQQVTLSCSPISGHRSVSWYQQTPGQGLQFLFEYFSETQRNKGNFPGRFSGRQFSNSRSEMNVSTLELGDSALYLCASSLGNSVSYEQYFGPGTRLTVT.

V gene TRBV11-2 combines with J gene TRBJ1-2, with TRBD1 matching 11 bases. The CDR3 extends over 14 amino acids. Germline CDR1 SGHAT, CDR2 FQNNGV. The ends lost 3 bases at V and 8 bases at J; junction bases unmatched: 5. As DNA, the CDR3 is TGTGCCAGCAGCTTGAGGACAGGGGGCCGGGGCTACACCTTC. Its translation is CASSLRTGGRGYTF. The whole variable domain, remainder taken from reference TRBV11-2 and TRBJ1-2, is EAGVAQSPRYKIIEKRQSVAFWCNPISGHATLYWYQQILGQGPKLLIQFQNNGVVDDSQLPKDRFSAERLKGVDSTLKIQPAKLEDSAVYLCASSLRTGGRGYTFGSGTRLTVV.

The chain joins TRBV9 to TRBJ2-7, with 8 bases that match TRBD2. J gave up 1 base and V 0 bases, and 9 bases lay outside the gene matches. Germline lookup yields CDR1 SGDLS and CDR2 YYNGEE. The CDR3 covers 17 residues. CDR3 coding DNA: TGTGCCAGCAGCGTAGTTTCAAGCGGGAGAGAATCCTACGAGCAGTACTTC. It specifies CASSVVSSGRESYEQYF.

The chain employs TRBV27 and TRBJ1-5; no clear D. V was clipped by 0 bases and J by 2 bases, with 11 bases between them. Germline values: CDR1 MNHEY, CDR2 SMNVEV (reference sequence). The CDR3 is made up of 16 amino acids. The CDR3 DNA is TGTGCCAGCAGTTTATCGGACTCGGCGGGCAATCAGCCCCAGCATTTT. Residues: CASSLSDSAGNQPQHF.

A word on this clone: Mismatch with germline at one junction end may stem from a read error. V usage is TRBV19 and J usage is TRBJ2-7; TRBD2 matches at 8 bases. In germline, CDR1 is LNHDA, CDR2 SQIVND (reference sequence). The CDR3 runs 15 residues. Here the CDR3 DNA reads TGTGCCAGCAGTAACCTAGGACTAGCATCGACGGAGCAGTACTTC. It specifies CASSNLGLASTEQYF.